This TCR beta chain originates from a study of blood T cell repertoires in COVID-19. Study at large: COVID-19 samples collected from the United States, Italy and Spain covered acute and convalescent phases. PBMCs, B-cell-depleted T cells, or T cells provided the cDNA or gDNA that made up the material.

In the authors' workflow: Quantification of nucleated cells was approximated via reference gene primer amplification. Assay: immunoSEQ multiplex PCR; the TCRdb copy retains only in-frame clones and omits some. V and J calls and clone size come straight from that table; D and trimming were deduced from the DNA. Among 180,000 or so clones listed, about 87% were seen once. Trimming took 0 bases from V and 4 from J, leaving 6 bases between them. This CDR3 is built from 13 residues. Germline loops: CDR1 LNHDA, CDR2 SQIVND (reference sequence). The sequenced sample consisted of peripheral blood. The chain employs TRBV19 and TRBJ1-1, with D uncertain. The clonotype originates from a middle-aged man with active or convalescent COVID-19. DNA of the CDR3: TGTGCCAGTAGTATAGAAGGGAGCACTGAAGCTTTCTTT. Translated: CASSIEGSTEAFF.